This entry concerns a single T cell receptor (beta chain). This specimen comes from a study of T cell changes during pregnancy in multiple sclerosis. The repertoire was sequenced with immunoSEQ multiplex PCR; TCRdb's copy has only in-frame clones and lacks some. The sample includes about 77,000 clones, roughly 91% of them seen just once. The CDR3 has 17 residues. V lost 6 bases and J lost 9, with 24 bases in between. Germline V gene data show CDR1 as SGHVS and CDR2 as FQNEAQ. Sequenced material: peripheral blood, taken after pregnancy. The receptor was isolated from a female donor in good health, enrolled as a control in a pregnancy study. The rearrangement uses TRBV7-8 and TRBJ1-6; D perhaps matches TRBD1 (6 bases). The CDR3 here is CASSRIPQGPFTSPLHF. The CDR3 coding sequence is TGTGCCAGCAGTCGAATCCCACAGGGACCATTTACTTCACCCCTCCACTTT.